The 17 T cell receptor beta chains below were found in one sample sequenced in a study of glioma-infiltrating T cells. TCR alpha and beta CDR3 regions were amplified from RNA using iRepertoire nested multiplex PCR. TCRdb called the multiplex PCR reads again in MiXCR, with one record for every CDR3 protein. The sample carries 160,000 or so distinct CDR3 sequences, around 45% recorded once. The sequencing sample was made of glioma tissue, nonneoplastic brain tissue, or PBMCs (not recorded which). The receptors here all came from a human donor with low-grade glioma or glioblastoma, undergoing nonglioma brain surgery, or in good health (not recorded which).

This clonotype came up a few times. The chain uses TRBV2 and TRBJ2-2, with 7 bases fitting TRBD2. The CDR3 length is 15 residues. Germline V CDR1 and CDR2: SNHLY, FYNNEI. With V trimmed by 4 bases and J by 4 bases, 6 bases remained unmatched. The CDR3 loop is CASSARTSVTGELFF. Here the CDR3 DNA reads TGTGCCAGCAGTGCTAGGACTAGTGTCACCGGGGAGCTGTTTTTT.

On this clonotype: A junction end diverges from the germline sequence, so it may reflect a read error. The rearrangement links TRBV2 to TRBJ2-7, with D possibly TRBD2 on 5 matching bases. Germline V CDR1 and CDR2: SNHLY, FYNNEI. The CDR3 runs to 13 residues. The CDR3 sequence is CASVGERAYEQHF. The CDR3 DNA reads TGTGCCAGCGTTGGGGAGAGAGCCTACGAGCAGCACTTC.

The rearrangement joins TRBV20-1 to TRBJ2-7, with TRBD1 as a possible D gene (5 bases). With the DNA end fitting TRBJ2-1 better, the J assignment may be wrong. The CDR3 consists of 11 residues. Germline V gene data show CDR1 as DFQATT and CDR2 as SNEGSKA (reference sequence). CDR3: CSESGINEQFF. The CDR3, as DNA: TGCAGTGAATCAGGGATAAATGAGCAGTTCTTC.

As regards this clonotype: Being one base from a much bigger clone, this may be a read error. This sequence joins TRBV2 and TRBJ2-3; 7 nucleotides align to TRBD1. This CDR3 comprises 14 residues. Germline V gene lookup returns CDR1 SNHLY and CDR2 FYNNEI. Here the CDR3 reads CASSSGQFTDAQYF. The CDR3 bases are TGTGCCAGCAGTTCGGGACAGTTCACAGATGCGCAGTATTTT.

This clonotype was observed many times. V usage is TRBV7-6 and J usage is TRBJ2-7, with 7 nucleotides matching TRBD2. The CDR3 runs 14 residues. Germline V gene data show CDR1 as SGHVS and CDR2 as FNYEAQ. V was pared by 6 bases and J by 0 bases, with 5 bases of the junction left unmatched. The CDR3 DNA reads TGTGCCAGCAGTCTAAGCGGGACCTCCTACGAGCAGTACTTC. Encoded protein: CASSLSGTSYEQYF.

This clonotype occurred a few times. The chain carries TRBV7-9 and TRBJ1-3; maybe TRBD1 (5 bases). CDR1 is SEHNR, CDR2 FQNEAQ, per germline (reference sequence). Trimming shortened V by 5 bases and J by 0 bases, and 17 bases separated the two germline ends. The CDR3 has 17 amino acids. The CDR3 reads CASSPGLGGTSGNTIYF. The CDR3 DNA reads TGTGCCAGCAGCCCAGGGTTAGGCGGAACCTCTGGAAACACCATATATTTT. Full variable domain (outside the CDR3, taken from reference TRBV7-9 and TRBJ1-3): DTGVSQNPRHKITKRGQNVTFRCDPISEHNRLYWYRQTLGQGPEFLTYFQNEAQLEKSRLLSDRFSAERPKGSFSTLEIQRTEQGDSAMYLCASSPGLGGTSGNTIYFGEGSWLTVV.

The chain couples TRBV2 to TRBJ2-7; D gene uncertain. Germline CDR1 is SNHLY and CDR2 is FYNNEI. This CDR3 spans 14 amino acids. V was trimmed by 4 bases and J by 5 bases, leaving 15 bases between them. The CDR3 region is CASSGNPVLDEQYF. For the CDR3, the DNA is TGTGCCAGCAGTGGAAATCCAGTCCTGGACGAGCAGTACTTC.

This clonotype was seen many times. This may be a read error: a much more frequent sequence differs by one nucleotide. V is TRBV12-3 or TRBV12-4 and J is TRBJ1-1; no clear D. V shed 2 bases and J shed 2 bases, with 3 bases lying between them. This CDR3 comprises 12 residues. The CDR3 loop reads CASSLSNTEAFF. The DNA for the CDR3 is TGTGCCAGCAGTTTAAGTAACACTGAAGCTTTCTTT.

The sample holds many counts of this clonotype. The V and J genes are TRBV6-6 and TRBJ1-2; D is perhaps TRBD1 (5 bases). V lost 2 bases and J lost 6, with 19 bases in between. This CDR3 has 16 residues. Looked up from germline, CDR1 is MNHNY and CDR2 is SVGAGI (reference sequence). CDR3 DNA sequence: TGTGCCAGCAGTTACGATTCCCAGGGTTCGAGGAATGGCTACACCTTC. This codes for CASSYDSQGSRNGYTF.

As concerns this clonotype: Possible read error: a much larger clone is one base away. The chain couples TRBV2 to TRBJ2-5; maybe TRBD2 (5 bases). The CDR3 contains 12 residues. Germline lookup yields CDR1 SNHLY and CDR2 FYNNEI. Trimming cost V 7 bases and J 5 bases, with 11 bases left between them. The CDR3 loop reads CASNPGEETQYF. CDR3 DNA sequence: TGTGCCAGCAACCCCGGGGAGGAGACCCAGTACTTC. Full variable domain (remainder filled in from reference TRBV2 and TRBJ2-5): EPEVTQTPSHQVTQMGQEVILRCVPISNHLYFYWYRQILGQKVEFLVSFYNNEISEKSEIFDDQFSVERPDGSNFTLKIRSTKLEDSAMYFCASNPGEETQYFGPGTRLLVL.

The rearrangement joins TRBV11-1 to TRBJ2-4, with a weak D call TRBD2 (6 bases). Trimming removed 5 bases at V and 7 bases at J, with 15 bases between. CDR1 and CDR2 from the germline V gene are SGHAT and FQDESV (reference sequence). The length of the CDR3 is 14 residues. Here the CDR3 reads CASSRRRAGNIQYF. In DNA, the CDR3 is TGTGCCAGCAGCCGTCGGAGGGCCGGGAACATTCAGTACTTC.

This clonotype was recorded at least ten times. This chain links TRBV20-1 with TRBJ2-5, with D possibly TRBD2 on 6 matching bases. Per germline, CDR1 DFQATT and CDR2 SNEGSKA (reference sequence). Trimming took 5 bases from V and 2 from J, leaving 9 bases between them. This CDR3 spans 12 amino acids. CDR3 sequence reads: CSARLDQETQYF. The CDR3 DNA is TGCAGTGCTCGACTAGATCAAGAGACCCAGTACTTC.

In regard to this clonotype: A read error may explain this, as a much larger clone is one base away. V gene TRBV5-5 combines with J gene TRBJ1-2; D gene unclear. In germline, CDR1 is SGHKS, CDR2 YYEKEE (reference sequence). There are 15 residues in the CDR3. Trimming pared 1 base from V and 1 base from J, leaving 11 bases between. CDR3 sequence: CASSLHSEFNYGYTF. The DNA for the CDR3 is TGTGCCAGCAGCTTGCATTCAGAATTTAACTATGGCTACACCTTC.

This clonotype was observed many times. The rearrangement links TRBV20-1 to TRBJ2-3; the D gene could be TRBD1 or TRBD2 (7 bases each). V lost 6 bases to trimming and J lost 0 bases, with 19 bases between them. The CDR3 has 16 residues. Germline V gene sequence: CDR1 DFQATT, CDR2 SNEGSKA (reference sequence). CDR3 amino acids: CSAEGASGKSTDTQYF. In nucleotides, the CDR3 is TGCAGTGCAGAGGGGGCTAGCGGAAAAAGCACAGATACGCAGTATTTT.

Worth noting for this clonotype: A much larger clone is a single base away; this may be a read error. The CDR3 DNA follows: TGTGCCAGCAGCTTAAGCGGGCGTCCGTACGAGCAGTACTTC. This translates into CASSLSGRPYEQYF. The chain employs TRBV7-2 and TRBJ2-7; a possible D gene is TRBD2 (6 bases). V shed 2 bases and J shed 4 bases, with 12 bases lying between them. This CDR3 spans 14 amino acids. Germline V gene lookup returns CDR1 SGHTA and CDR2 FQGNSA. Full variable domain (outside the CDR3, taken from reference TRBV7-2 and TRBJ2-7): GAGVSQSPSNKVTEKGKDVELRCDPISGHTALYWYRQSLGQGLEFLIYFQGNSAPDKSGLPSDRFSAERTGGSVSTLTIQRTQQEDSAVYLCASSLSGRPYEQYFGPGTRLTVT.

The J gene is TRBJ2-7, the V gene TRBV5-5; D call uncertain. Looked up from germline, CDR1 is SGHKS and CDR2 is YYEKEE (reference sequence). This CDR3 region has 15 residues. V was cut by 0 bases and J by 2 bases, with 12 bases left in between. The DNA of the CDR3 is TGTGCCAGCAGCTTGGAGGTTGGCGTCGCCTACGAGCAGTACTTC. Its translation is CASSLEVGVAYEQYF.

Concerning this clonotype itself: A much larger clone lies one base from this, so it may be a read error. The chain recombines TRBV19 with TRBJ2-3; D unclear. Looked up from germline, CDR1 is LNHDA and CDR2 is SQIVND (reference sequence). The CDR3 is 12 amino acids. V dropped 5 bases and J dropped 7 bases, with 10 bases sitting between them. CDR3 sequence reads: CASSPLTYTQYF. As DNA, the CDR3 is TGTGCCAGTAGTCCCTTGACATATACGCAGTATTTT.